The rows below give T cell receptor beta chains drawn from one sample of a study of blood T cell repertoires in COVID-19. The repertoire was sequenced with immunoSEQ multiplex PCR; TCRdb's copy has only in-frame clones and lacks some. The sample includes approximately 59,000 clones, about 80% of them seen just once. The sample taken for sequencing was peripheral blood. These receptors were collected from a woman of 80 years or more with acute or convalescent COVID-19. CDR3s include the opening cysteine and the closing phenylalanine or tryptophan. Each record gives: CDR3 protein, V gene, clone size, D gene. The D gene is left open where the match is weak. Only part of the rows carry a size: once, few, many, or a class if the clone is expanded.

CASSSPGTGPRKLFF TRBV28 once TRBD1
CASRPSTGGAFF TRBV27 - -
CASSLRGSNQPQHF TRBV27 - TRBD1
CASSYSRSAFGAEQYF TRBV6-5 once -
CASSSTGNQPQHF TRBV7-8 - -
CATSVGSGGSNEQFF TRBV24-1 once -
CAWGQGVNTEAFF TRBV30 few TRBD1
CASSLTGGNTEAFF TRBV27 - -
CASSLGTGSSGNTIYF TRBV5-4 - TRBD1
CASSFQGLRPQHF TRBV5-6 - -
CASSQRTSGEYEQYF TRBV4-3 - TRBD2
CAWSVPGGGSREQYF TRBV30 - TRBD1
CATRDSTNEKLFF TRBV10-3 - -
CASGLAGTGYGYTF TRBV12-5 - TRBD1
CASTTGSATNEKLFF TRBV18 - -
CASKVPAGVVEQFF TRBV2 - TRBD2
CASSLAGGLETQYF TRBV7-9 - -
CASSLKGAQTTYGYTF TRBV5-1 - TRBD1
CASSQTSGGAETQYF TRBV4-3 - TRBD2
CAILGQGGAEAFF TRBV11-1 - TRBD1
CASSRDRVSPLHF TRBV12-3/TRBV12-4 - TRBD1
CASSPSWAGKLANYGYTF TRBV28 - -
CASSPGGGKETQYF TRBV5-4 few -
CASSARGGGDEKLFF TRBV7-9 - -
CASSLRTGQLSGNTIYF TRBV5-1 - TRBD1
CATRSGYEQYF TRBV19 - -
CASSVGPSGNTIYF TRBV9 - -
CASSVRRTEAFF TRBV6-6 - -
CAWSDQTSGRIGETQYF TRBV30 - TRBD2
CASSSSTGGEQYF TRBV7-9 - TRBD1
CATQQGLQHTIYF TRBV7-2 - -
CASSYTGNTEAFF TRBV6-5 - -
CASNPGGGGAGNEQFF TRBV3-1/TRBV3-2 - TRBD2
CASSEDTGGYEQYF TRBV25-1 - TRBD2
CASSSPGQGAYGYTF TRBV5-1 - TRBD1
CASSSLSDRGVDTQYF TRBV7-2 - TRBD1
CASSPVLAGTDTQYF TRBV18 - TRBD2
CASRRESENRSYEQYF TRBV12-2 - -
CASSLKGGGHTGELFF TRBV28 - -
CATTSGQGRSDTQYF TRBV24-1 - TRBD1
CASSRGQGRSEKLFF TRBV5-4 - TRBD1
CASGGAQQYF TRBV2 - -
CASSIGQVPSNEQFF TRBV19 - -
CATSRTGEAFF TRBV15 - TRBD1
CASSEAVTASTNYGYTF TRBV6-1 - -
CASSQATSGSGDTQYF TRBV3-1/TRBV3-2 - TRBD2
CASRVDRTNNYGYTF TRBV19 - -
CAWSGDSYSNQPQHF TRBV30 - TRBD1
CASSPQSGNYNEQFF TRBV18 - -
CASTSGDTDTQYF TRBV2 - TRBD2
CASSPGGLADTQYF TRBV7-2 - -